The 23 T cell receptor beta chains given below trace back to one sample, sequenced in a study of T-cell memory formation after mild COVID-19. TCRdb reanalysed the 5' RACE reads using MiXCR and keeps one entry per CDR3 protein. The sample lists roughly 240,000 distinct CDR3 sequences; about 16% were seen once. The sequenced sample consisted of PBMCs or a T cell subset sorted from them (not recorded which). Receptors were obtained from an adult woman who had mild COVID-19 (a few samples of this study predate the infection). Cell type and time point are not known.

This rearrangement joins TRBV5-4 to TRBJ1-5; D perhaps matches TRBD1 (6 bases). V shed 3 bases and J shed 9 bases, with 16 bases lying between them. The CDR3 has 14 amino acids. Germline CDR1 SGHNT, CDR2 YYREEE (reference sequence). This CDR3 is CASSSQGSAGPQHF. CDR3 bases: TGTGCCAGCAGCTCACAGGGTTCGGCAGGGCCCCAGCATTTT. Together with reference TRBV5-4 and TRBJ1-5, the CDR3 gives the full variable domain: ETGVTQSPTHLIKTRGQQVTLRCSSQSGHNTVSWYQQALGQGPQFIFQYYREEENGRGNFPPRFSGLQFPNYSSELNVNALELDDSALYLCASSSQGSAGPQHFGDGTRLSIL.

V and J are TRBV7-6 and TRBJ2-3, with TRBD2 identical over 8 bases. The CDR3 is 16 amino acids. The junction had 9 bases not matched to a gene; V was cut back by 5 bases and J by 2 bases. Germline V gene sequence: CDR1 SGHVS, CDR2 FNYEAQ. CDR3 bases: TGTGCCAGCAGCCTTCAAAGCGGGGGTCTCACAGATACGCAGTATTTT. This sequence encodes CASSLQSGGLTDTQYF.

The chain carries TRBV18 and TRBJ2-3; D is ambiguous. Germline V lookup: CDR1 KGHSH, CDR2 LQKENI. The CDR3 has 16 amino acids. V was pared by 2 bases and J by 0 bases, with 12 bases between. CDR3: CASSPGLASSTDTQYF. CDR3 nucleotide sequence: TGTGCCAGCTCACCAGGGCTCGCCTCTAGCACAGATACGCAGTATTTT.

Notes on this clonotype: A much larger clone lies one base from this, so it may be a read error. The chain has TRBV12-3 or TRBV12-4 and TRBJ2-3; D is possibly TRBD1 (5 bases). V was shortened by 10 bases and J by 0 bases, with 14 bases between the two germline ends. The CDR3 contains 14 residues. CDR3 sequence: CAISPRQSTDTQYF. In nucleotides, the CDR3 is TGTGCCATCAGCCCTAGACAGAGCACAGATACGCAGTATTTT.

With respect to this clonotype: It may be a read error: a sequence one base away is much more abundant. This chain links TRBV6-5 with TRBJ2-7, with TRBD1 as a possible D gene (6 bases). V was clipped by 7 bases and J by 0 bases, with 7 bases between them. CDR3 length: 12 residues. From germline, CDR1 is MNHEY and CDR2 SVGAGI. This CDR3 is CASTDSSYEQYF. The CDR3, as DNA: TGTGCCAGCACGGACAGCTCCTACGAGCAGTACTTC.

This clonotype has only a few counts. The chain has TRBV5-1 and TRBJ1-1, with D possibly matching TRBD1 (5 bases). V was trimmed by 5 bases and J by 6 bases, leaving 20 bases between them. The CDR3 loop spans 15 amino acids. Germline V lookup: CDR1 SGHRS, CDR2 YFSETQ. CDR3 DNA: TGCGCCAGCAGGAGTCGGGGCCGGCGAATCTCTGAAGCTTTCTTT. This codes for CASRSRGRRISEAFF.

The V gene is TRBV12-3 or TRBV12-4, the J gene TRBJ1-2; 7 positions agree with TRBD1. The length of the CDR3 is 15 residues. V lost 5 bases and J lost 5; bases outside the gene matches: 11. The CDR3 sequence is CASSKTSGTAYGYTF. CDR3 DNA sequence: TGTGCCAGCAGTAAGACGTCCGGGACAGCTTATGGCTACACCTTC.

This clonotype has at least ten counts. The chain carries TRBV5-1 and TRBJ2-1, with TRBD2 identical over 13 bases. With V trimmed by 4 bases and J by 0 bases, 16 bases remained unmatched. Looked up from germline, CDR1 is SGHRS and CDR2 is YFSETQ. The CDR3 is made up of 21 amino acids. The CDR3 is CASSLPLPGLAGASSYNEQFF. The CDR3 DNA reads TGCGCCAGCAGCCTGCCCCTACCCGGACTAGCGGGGGCAAGCTCCTACAATGAGCAGTTCTTC.

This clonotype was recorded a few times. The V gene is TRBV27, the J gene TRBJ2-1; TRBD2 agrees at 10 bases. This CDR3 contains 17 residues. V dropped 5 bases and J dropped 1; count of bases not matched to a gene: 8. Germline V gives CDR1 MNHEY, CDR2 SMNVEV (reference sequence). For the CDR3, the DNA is TGTGCCAGCAGTCCGCCTAGCGGGAGTAGGTCCTACAATGAGCAGTTCTTC. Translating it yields CASSPPSGSRSYNEQFF.

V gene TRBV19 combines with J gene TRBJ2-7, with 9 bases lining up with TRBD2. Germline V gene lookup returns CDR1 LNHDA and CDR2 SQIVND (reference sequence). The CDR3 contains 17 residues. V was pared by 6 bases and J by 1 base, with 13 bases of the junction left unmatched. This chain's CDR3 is CASRKGDLAGTSYEQYF. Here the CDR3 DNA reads TGTGCCAGTAGAAAGGGGGATCTAGCGGGGACGTCCTACGAGCAGTACTTC.

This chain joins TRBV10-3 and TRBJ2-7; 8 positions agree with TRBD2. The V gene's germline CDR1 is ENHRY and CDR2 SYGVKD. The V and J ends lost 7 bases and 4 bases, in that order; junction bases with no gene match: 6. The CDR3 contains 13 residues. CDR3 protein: CAINGGASYEQYF. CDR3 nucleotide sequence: TGTGCCATCAACGGGGGGGCTTCGTACGAGCAGTACTTC.

The CDR3 DNA reads as TGTGCCAGCAGACGACAGGACGGCTACACCTTC. It encodes CASRRQDGYTF. The chain links TRBV7-9 to TRBJ1-2; D perhaps matches TRBD1 (6 bases). This CDR3 has 11 amino acids. Germline loops: CDR1 SEHNR, CDR2 FQNEAQ (reference sequence). The V end was cut by 6 bases, the J end by 8 bases, with 10 bases between.

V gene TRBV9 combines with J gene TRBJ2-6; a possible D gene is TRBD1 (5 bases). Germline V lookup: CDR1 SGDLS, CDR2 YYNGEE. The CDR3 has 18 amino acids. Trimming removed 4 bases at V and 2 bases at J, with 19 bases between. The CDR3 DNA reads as TGTGCCAGCAGCACCCGCACCCCAGGGTCCACTGGGGCCAACGTCCTGACTTTC. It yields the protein CASSTRTPGSTGANVLTF. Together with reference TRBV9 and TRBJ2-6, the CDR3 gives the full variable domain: DSGVTQTPKHLITATGQRVTLRCSPRSGDLSVYWYQQSLDQGLQFLIQYYNGEERAKGNILERFSAQQFPDLHSELNLSSLELGDSALYFCASSTRTPGSTGANVLTFGAGSRLTVL.

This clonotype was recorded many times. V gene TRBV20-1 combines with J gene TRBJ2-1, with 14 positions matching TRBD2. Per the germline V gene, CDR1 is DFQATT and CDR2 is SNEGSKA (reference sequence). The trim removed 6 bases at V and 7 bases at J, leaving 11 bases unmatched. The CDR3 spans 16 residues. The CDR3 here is CSALGGLAGVSNEQFF. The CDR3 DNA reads TGCAGTGCACTCGGGGGACTAGCGGGAGTTTCAAATGAGCAGTTCTTC.

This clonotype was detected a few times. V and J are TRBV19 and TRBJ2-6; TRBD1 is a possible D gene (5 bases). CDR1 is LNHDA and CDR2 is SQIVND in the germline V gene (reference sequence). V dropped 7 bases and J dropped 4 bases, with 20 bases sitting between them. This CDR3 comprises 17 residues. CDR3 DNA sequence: TGTGCCAGTAAGTCCTCCCTCCCAGGGTCGGGGGCCAACGTCCTGACTTTC. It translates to CASKSSLPGSGANVLTF. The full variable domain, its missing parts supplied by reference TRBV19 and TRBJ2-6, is DGGITQSPKYLFRKEGQNVTLSCEQNLNHDAMYWYRQDPGQGLRLIYYSQIVNDFQKGDIAEGYSVSREKKESFPLTVTSAQKNPTAFYLCASKSSLPGSGANVLTFGAGSRLTVL.

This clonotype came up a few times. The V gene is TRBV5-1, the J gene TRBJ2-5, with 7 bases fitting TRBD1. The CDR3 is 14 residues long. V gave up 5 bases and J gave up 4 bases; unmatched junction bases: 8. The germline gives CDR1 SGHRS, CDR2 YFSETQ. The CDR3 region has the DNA TGCGCCAGCAGAACGGGACAGTTGGGAGAGACCCAGTACTTC. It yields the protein CASRTGQLGETQYF.

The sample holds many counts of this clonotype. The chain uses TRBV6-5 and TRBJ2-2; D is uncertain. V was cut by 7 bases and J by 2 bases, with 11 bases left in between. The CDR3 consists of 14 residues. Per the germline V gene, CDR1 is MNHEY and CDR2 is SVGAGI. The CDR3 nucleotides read TGTGCCAGCAAAGTACGGAGAAACACCGGGGAGCTGTTTTTT. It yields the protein CASKVRRNTGELFF.

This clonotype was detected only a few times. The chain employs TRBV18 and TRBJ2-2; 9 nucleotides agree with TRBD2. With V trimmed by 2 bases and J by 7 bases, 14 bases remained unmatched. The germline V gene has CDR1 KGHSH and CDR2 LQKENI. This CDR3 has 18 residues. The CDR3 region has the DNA TGTGCCAGCTCACCATTCGTGCTAGCGGGGACATTAAACGGGGAGCTGTTTTTT. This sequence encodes CASSPFVLAGTLNGELFF.

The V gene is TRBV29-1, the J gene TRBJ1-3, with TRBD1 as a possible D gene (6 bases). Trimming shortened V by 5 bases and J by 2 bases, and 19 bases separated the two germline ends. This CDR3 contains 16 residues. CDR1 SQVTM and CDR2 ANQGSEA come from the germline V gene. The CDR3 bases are TGCAGCGTTTCCGAATTCACAGGGTTGACTGGAAACACCATATATTTT. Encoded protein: CSVSEFTGLTGNTIYF.

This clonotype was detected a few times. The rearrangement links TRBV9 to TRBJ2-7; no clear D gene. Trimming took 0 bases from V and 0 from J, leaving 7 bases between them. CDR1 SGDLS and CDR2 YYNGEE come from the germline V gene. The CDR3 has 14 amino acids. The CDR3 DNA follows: TGTGCCAGCAGCGTAGAAAATCTCTCCTACGAGCAGTACTTC. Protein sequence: CASSVENLSYEQYF.

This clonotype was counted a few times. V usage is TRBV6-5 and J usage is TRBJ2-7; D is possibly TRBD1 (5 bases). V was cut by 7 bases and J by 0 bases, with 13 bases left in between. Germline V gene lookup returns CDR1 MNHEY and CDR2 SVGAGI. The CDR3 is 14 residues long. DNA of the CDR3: TGTGCCAGCATTGCAGACAGCACCTCCTACGAGCAGTACTTC. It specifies CASIADSTSYEQYF.

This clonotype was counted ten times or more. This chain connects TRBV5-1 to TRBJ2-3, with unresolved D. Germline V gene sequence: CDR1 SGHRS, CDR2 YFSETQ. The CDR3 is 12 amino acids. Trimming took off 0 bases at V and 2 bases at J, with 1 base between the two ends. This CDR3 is CASSLDTDTQYF. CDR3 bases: TGCGCCAGCAGCTTGGACACAGATACGCAGTATTTT.

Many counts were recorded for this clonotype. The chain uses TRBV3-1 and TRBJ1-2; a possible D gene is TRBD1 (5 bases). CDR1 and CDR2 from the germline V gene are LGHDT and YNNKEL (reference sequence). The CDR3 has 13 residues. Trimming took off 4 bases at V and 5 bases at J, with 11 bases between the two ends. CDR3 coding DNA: TGTGCCAGCAGCCCCACGGGGGGATATGGCTACACCTTC. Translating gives CASSPTGGYGYTF.